Sequencing of this T cell receptor (beta chain) was carried out in a study of cytomegalovirus exposure and HLA in healthy donors. Study-level background: Among the 398 genotyped donors, 70% to 90% were placed in the Caucasian-associated ancestry cluster.

Findings and limits, study-wide: In a later analysis, an Asian-associated ancestry cluster reportedly showed fewer N-insertions than the approximately 700-donor mean. V segments that were indistinguishable, TRBV6-2 and TRBV6-3 among them, were omitted from analysis. Equally common other TCR beta chains were less clonally expanded than HLA-associated ones, a later analysis found.

The PCR had 60 Vbeta and 13 Jbeta primers. Libraries were prepared by immunoSEQ multiplex PCR; TCRdb keeps only in-frame clonotypes and omits some of them. The sample lists over 95,000 clones, 70% to 85% occurring once. The trim removed 2 bases at V and 10 bases at J, leaving 3 bases unmatched. The CDR3 spans 13 residues. In germline, CDR1 is MGHRA, CDR2 YSYEKL. This clone appeared a single time. Its antigen remains unidentified. This chain uses TRBV4-1 with TRBJ2-3; 10 nucleotides align to TRBD2. This sequence was found in a woman younger than 35 in good health and CMV-seronegative. Sequencing input: PBMCs. In nucleotides, the CDR3 is TGCGCCAGCAGCCAATTACTAGCGGGGCCGCAGTATTTT. Its protein product is CASSQLLAGPQYF.